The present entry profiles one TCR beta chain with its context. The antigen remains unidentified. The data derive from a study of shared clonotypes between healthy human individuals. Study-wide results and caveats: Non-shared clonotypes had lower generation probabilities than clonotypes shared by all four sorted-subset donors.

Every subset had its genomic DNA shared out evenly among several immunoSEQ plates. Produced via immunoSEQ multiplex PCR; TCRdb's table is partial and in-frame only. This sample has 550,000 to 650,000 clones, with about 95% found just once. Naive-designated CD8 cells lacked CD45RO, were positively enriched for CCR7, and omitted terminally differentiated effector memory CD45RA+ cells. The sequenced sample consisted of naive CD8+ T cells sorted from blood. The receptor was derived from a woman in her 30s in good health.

For the CDR3, the DNA is TGTGCCAGCAGTAGCGGGAGGAACACCGGGGAGCTGTTTTTT. Protein product: CASSSGRNTGELFF. The chain employs TRBV9 and TRBJ2-2, with TRBD2 identical over 9 bases. V lost 5 bases to trimming and J lost 1 base; unmatched junction nucleotides: 0. Germline V lookup: CDR1 SGDLS, CDR2 YYNGEE. This CDR3 comprises 14 residues.